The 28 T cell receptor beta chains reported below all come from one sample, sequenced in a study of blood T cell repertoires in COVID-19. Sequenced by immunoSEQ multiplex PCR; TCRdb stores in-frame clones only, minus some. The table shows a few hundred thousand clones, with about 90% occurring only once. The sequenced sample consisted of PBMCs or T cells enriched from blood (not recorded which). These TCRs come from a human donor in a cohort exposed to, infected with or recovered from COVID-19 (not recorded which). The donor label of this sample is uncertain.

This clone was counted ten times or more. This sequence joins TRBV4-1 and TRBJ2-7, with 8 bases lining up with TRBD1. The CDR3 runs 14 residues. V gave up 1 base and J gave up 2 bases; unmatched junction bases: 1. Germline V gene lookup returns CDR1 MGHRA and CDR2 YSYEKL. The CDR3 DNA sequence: TGCGCCAGCAGCCAAGGGGACAGGCCCTACGAGCAGTACTTC. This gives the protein CASSQGDRPYEQYF.

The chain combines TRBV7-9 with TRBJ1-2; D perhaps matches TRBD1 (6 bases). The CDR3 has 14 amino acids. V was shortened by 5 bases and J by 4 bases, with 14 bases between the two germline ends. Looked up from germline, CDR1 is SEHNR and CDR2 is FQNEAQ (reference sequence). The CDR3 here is CASSASGTLYGYTF. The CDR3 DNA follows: TGTGCCAGCAGCGCCTCCGGGACACTCTATGGCTACACCTTC.

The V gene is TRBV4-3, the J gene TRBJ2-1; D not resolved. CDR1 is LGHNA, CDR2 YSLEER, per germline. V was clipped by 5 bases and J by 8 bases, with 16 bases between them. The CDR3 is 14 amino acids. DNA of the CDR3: TGCGCCAGCAGCGTAGGCCTCGAGGTCGATGAGCAGTTCTTC. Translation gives CASSVGLEVDEQFF.

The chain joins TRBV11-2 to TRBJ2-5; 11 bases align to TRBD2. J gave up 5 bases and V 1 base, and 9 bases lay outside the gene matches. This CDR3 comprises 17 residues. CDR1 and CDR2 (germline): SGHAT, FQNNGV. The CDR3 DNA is TGTGCCAGCAGCTTAGTAACCGGGACTAGCGGAGGGGAGACCCAGTACTTC. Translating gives CASSLVTGTSGGETQYF.

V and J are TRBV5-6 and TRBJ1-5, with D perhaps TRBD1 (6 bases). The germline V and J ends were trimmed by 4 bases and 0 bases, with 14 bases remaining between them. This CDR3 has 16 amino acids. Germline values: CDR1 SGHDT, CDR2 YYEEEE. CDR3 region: CASSPWTDYSNQPQHF. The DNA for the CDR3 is TGTGCCAGCAGCCCGTGGACAGATTATAGCAATCAGCCCCAGCATTTT.

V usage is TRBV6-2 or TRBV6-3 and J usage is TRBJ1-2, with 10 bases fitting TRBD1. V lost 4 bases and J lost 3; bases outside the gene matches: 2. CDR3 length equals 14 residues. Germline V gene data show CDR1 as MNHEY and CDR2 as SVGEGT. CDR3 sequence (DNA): TGTGCCAGCAGTTGGACAGGGGGTGACTATGGCTACACCTTC. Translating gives CASSWTGGDYGYTF.

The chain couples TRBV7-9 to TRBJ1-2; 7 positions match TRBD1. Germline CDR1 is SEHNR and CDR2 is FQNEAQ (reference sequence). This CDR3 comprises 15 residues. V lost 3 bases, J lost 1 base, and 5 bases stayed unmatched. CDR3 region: CASSFGQEFNYGYTF. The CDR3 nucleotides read TGTGCCAGCAGCTTCGGACAGGAGTTTAACTATGGCTACACCTTC.

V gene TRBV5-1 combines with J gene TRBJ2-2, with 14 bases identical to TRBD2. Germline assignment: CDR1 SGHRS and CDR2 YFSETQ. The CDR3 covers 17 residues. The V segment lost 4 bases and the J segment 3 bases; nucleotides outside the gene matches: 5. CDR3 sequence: CASSRTSGGSHTGELFF. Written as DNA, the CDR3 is TGCGCCAGCAGCCGGACTAGCGGGGGGTCCCACACCGGGGAGCTGTTTTTT.

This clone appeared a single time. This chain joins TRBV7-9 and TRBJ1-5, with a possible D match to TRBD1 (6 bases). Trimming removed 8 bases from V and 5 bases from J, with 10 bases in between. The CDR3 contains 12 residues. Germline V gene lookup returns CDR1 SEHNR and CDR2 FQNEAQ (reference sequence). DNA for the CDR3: TGTGCCAGCGGAGGGGGGGATCAGCCCCAGCATTTT. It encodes CASGGGDQPQHF.

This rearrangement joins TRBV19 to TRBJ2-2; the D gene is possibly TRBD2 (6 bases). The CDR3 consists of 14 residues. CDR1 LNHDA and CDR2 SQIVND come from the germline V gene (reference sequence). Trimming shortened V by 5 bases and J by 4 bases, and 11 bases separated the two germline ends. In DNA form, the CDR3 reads TGTGCCAGTAGTGTGGGACTTAGCACCGGGGAGCTGTTTTTT. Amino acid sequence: CASSVGLSTGELFF.

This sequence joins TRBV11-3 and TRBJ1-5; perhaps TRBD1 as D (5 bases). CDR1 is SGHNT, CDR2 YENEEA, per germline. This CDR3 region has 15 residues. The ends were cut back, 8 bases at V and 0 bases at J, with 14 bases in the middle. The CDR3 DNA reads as TGTGCCAGCGGGATCAGGGAATATAGCAATCAGCCCCAGCATTTT. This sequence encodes CASGIREYSNQPQHF.

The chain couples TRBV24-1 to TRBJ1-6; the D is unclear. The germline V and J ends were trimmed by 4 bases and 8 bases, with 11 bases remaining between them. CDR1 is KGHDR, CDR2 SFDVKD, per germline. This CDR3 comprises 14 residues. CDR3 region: CATSDPGSDSPLHF. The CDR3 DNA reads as TGTGCCACCAGTGACCCAGGCTCAGATTCACCCCTCCACTTT.

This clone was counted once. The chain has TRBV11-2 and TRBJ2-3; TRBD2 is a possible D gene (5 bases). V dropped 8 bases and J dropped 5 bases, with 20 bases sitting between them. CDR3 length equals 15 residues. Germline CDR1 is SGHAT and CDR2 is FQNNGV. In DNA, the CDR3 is TGTGCCAGCTGTTCCCAGGAGGCCGGTGGAGATACGCAGTATTTT. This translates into CASCSQEAGGDTQYF.

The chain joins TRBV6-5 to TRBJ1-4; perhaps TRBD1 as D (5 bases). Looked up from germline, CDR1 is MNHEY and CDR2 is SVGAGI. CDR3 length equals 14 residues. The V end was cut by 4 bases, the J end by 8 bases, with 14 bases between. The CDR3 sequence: CASSSQGRREKLFF. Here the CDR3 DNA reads TGTGCCAGCAGTTCGCAGGGTCGTAGGGAAAAACTGTTTTTT.

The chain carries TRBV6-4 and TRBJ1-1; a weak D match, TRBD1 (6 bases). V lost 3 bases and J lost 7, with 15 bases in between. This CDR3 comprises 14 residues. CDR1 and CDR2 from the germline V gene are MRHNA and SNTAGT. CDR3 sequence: CASSESQGWGEAFF. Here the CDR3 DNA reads TGTGCCAGCAGTGAGTCCCAGGGGTGGGGTGAAGCTTTCTTT.

For the CDR3, the DNA is TGTGCCAGCAGCGTATTCAGTGCGAACACTGAAGCTTTCTTT. Its protein is CASSVFSANTEAFF. The V call is TRBV9, the J call TRBJ1-1; D is uncertain. V was shortened by 1 base and J by 1 base, with 8 bases between the two germline ends. CDR3 length: 14 amino acids. Germline CDR1 reads SGDLS; CDR2 reads YYNGEE.

CDR3 protein: CASSPAPTGGREKLFF. The CDR3 bases are TGTGCCAGCAGCCCAGCCCCGACAGGGGGCAGGGAAAAACTGTTTTTT. This rearrangement joins TRBV7-9 to TRBJ1-4; TRBD1 agrees at 10 bases. This CDR3 is 16 amino acids long. Germline V gives CDR1 SEHNR, CDR2 FQNEAQ (reference sequence). After removal of 5 bases from V and 8 bases from J, the junction contained 11 bases not matched to a gene.

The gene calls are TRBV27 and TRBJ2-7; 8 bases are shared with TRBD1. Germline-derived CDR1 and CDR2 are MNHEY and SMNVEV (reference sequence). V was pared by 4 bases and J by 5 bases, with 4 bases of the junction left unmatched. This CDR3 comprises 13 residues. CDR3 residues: CASSSRGPHEQYF. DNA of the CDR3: TGTGCCAGCAGTTCCAGGGGGCCCCACGAGCAGTACTTC.

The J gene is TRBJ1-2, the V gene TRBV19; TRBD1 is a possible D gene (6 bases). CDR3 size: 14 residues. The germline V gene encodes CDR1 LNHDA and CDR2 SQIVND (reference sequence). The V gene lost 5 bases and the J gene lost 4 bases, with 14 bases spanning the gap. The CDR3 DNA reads TGTGCCAGTAGTCATACAGGGCCCCTCTATGGCTACACCTTC. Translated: CASSHTGPLYGYTF.

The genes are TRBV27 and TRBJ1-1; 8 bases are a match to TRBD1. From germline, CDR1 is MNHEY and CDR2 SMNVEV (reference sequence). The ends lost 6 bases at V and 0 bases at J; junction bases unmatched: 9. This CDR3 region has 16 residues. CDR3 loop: CASSSGTGFMNTEAFF. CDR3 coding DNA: TGTGCCAGCAGCTCCGGGACAGGCTTCATGAACACTGAAGCTTTCTTT.

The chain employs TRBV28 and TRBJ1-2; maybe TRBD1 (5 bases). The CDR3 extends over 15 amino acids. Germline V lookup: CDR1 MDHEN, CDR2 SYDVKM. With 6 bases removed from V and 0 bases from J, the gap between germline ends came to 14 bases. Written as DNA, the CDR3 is TGTGCCAGCAGCTCCTGGGGAGGGGCTAACTATGGCTACACCTTC. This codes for CASSSWGGANYGYTF.

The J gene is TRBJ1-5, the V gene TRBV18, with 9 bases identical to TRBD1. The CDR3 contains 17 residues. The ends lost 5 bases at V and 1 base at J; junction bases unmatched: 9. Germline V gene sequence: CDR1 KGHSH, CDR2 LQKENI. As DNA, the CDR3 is TGTGCCAGCTCAGCAACAGGGGGCAAAAGGAGCAATCAGCCCCAGCATTTT. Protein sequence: CASSATGGKRSNQPQHF.

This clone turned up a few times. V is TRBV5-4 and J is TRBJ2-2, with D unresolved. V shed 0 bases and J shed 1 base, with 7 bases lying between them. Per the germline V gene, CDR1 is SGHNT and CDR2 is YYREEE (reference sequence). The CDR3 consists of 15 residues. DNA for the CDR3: TGTGCCAGCAGCTTGGATCGGAGGAACACCGGGGAGCTGTTTTTT. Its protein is CASSLDRRNTGELFF. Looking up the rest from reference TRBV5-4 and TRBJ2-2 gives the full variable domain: ETGVTQSPTHLIKTRGQQVTLRCSSQSGHNTVSWYQQALGQGPQFIFQYYREEENGRGNFPPRFSGLQFPNYSSELNVNALELDDSALYLCASSLDRRNTGELFFGEGSRLTVL.

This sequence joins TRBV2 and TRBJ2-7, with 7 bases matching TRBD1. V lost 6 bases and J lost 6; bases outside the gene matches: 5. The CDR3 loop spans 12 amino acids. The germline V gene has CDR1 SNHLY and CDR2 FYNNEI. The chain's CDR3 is CASRPDRAEQYF. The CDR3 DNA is TGTGCCAGCAGGCCCGACAGGGCCGAGCAGTACTTC.

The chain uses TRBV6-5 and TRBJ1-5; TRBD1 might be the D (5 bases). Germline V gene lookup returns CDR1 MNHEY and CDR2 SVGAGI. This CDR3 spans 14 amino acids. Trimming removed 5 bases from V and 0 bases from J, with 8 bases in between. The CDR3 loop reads CASSQGSSNQPQHF. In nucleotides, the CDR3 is TGTGCCAGCAGTCAGGGCTCTAGCAATCAGCCCCAGCATTTT.

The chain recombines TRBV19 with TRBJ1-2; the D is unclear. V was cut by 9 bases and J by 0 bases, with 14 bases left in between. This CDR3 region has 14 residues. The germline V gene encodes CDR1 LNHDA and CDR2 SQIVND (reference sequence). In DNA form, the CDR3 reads TGTGCCAGCAGCCTCAGGCCCGCTAACTATGGCTACACCTTC. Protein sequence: CASSLRPANYGYTF.

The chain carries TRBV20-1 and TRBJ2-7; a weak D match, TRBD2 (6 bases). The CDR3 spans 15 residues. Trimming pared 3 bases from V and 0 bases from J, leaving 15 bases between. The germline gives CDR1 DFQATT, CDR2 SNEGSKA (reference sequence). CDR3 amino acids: CSASVPRGSSYEQYF. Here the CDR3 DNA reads TGCAGTGCTAGTGTACCCCGGGGGAGCTCCTACGAGCAGTACTTC.

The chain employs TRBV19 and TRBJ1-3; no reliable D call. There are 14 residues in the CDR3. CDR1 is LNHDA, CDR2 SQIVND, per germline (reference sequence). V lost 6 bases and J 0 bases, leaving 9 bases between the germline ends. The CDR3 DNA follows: TGTGCCAGTAGCCCCCTAACCTCTGGAAACACCATATATTTT. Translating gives CASSPLTSGNTIYF.